Here is one T cell receptor beta chain with its context. V was clipped by 3 bases and J by 2 bases, with 11 bases between them. The CDR3 covers 14 residues. Germline V gives CDR1 MDHEN, CDR2 SYDVKM. TCRdb keeps only in-frame clones here, not all; method: immunoSEQ multiplex PCR. The sample lists about 660,000 clones; approximately 90% were seen once. This sample is drawn from a study of shared T cell receptors in the human thymus. This same sample was also taken into another study, of human thymus T cells.

The sequenced sample was thymocytes. The TCR was taken from a boy under two years old with a congenital heart defect. This chain uses TRBV28 with TRBJ2-7; D may be TRBD2 (5 bases). The chain's CDR3 is CASSFRGITYEQYF. DNA for the CDR3: TGTGCCAGCAGTTTCCGAGGGATTACCTACGAGCAGTACTTC.